The sequence of this T cell receptor (beta chain) was determined in a study of shared clonotypes between healthy human individuals. Regarding the study as a whole: Naive CD4 clonotype sharing across several donors was about 5.3%. Richness estimates generally favored naive over memory subsets. Only a few donors were included, so the genetic and exposure-history diversity represented was limited.

Notes on this clone: The antigen remains unidentified.

This CDR3 contains 13 residues. The germline V gene encodes CDR1 KGHSH and CDR2 LQKENI. Deletions cut 5 bases from V and 5 bases from J, with 12 bases between. Naive CD8 cells were CD45RO-negative, positively selected for CCR7, excluding terminally differentiated effector memory CD45RA+ cells. Each sorted subset replicate got 200 ng genomic DNA, 30,000 or so genomes. Here immunoSEQ multiplex PCR was the method, and the copy in TCRdb shows in-frame clones only, minus some. The sample has about 680,000 clones, about 90% seen once. V gene TRBV18 combines with J gene TRBJ2-5; D perhaps matches TRBD1 (5 bases). Sequenced material: naive CD8+ T cells sorted from blood. The TCR was taken from a man younger than 40 in good health. The CDR3 coding sequence is TGTGCCAGCTCAAAGACAGTCGACGAGACCCAGTACTTC. This encodes CASSKTVDETQYF.